The clone carrying this T cell receptor (beta chain) was seen only a few times. The antigen is unknown. The source of the sample is a study of vaccination and CD4 T cells after COVID-19. Trimming removed 3 bases from V and 5 bases from J, with 11 bases in between. The CDR3 loop spans 14 amino acids. The germline CDR1 and CDR2 sequences are SNHLY and FYNNEI. Treatment indicated: roughly 11-day PBMC culture with coronavirus spike peptide pools or control peptides (ViraFEST assay). Sequence data for DNA of cultured CD4+ T cells were generated by the Oncomine TCR Beta short-read assay. TCRdb reanalysed the PCR reads using MiXCR and keeps one entry per CDR3 protein. The data hold over 10,000 distinct CDR3 sequences, with less than 65% observed a single time.

The chain has TRBV2 and TRBJ1-5, with a weak D call TRBD1 (5 bases). The sequenced sample consisted of CD4+ T cells from blood, cultured in vitro. This clonotype was sampled from a human donor who had recovered from COVID-19. CDR3 residues: CASSDWQGDQPQHF. Written as DNA, the CDR3 is TGTGCCAGCAGTGATTGGCAGGGTGATCAGCCCCAGCATTTT.